One sample yielded the 20 T cell receptor beta chains listed below, sequenced in a study of cytomegalovirus exposure and HLA in healthy donors. The PCR had 60 Vbeta and 13 Jbeta primers. Data came from immunoSEQ multiplex PCR; TCRdb stores just in-frame clones and leaves some out. The table shows about 110,000 clones, with 83% occurring only once. The specimen sequenced was PBMCs. All receptors come from a man aged 18 to 29 in good health and CMV-seronegative.

The chain joins TRBV7-8 to TRBJ2-2; tentatively, D is TRBD1 (5 bases). V was shortened by 1 base and J by 7 bases, with 10 bases between the two germline ends. This CDR3 spans 14 amino acids. Per germline, CDR1 SGHVS and CDR2 FQNEAQ. The CDR3 nucleotides are TGTGCCAGCAGCTTAGGGGGCGTCAGCGGGGAGCTGTTTTTT. Protein product: CASSLGGVSGELFF.

Here the CDR3 reads CASSAGTGGSYGYTF. For the CDR3, the DNA is TGTGCCAGCAGCGCCGGGACAGGGGGTTCCTATGGCTACACCTTC. V is TRBV6-4 and J is TRBJ1-2; 11 nucleotides align to TRBD1. CDR1 MRHNA and CDR2 SNTAGT come from the germline V gene. CDR3 length: 15 residues. J gave up 4 bases and V 6 bases, and 7 bases lay outside the gene matches.

The chain links TRBV6-5 to TRBJ2-7, with 10 bases matching TRBD2. The CDR3 is 15 residues long. Germline CDR1 and CDR2: MNHEY and SVGAGI. The V gene end was trimmed by 7 bases and the J gene end by 6 bases; junction bases not matched to a gene: 12. The CDR3 sequence is CASTRRAGGPPEQYF. Here the CDR3 DNA reads TGTGCCAGCACTAGAAGAGCGGGAGGGCCTCCCGAGCAGTACTTC.

This chain joins TRBV5-8 and TRBJ1-5, with D possibly being TRBD1 (6 bases). This CDR3 comprises 15 residues. CDR1 is SGHTS, CDR2 YDEGEE, per germline. Deletions cut 3 bases from V and 5 bases from J, with 15 bases between. CDR3: CASSSTQGWDQPQHF. CDR3 DNA sequence: TGTGCCAGCAGCTCTACACAGGGCTGGGATCAGCCCCAGCATTTT.

This clone was counted between two and nine times. The V gene is TRBV6-1, the J gene TRBJ1-1; D remains unclear. The CDR3 is 13 amino acids. Germline V CDR1 and CDR2: MNHNS, SASEGT. The V end lost 4 bases, the J end lost 10 bases, and 16 bases lay between the germline ends. The CDR3 reads CASSGLPEGTAFF. Here the CDR3 DNA reads TGTGCCAGCAGTGGCCTCCCCGAGGGTACAGCTTTCTTT.

The chain recombines TRBV6-7 with TRBJ1-3, with D maybe TRBD1 (5 bases). TRBV6-7 is an open reading frame whose function is uncertain. The V end was cut by 0 bases, the J end by 4 bases, with 10 bases between. The CDR3 extends over 15 amino acids. The CDR3: CASSYSETDGNTIYF. CDR3 bases: TGTGCCAGCAGTTACTCCGAGACAGACGGAAACACCATATATTTT.

This chain joins TRBV28 and TRBJ1-1; 9 bases are a match to TRBD1. From germline, CDR1 is MDHEN and CDR2 SYDVKM. The CDR3 totals 13 residues. V lost 6 bases and J lost 6; bases outside the gene matches: 5. In DNA, the CDR3 is TGTGCCAGCAGAGGGACAGGGCGGGCTGAAGCTTTCTTT. Amino acid sequence: CASRGTGRAEAFF. The complete variable domain, with remaining parts taken from reference TRBV28 and TRBJ1-1, reads DVKVTQSSRYLVKRTGEKVFLECVQDMDHENMFWYRQDPGLGLRLIYFSYDVKMKEKGDIPEGYSVSREKKERFSLILESASTNQTSMYLCASRGTGRAEAFFGQGTRLTVV.

The chain carries TRBV28 and TRBJ1-1; D gene uncertain. The V gene lost 3 bases and the J gene lost 4 bases, with 12 bases spanning the gap. This CDR3 region has 14 residues. Germline V gene lookup returns CDR1 MDHEN and CDR2 SYDVKM. Here the CDR3 reads CASSFPGFGTEAFF. Written as DNA, the CDR3 is TGTGCCAGCAGTTTCCCGGGTTTCGGCACTGAAGCTTTCTTT.

This clone was observed a single time. The chain uses TRBV7-6 and TRBJ1-1, with 7 bases matching TRBD1. Germline CDR1 and CDR2: SGHVS and FNYEAQ. V lost 1 base to trimming and J lost 5 bases; unmatched junction nucleotides: 10. This CDR3 contains 16 residues. CDR3 bases: TGTGCCAGCAGCTTAGGCCACAGGGGCAGAGCAACTGAAGCTTTCTTT. Encoded protein: CASSLGHRGRATEAFF. Looking up the rest from reference TRBV7-6 and TRBJ1-1 gives the full variable domain: GAGVSQSPRYKVTKRGQDVALRCDPISGHVSLYWYRQALGQGPEFLTYFNYEAQQDKSGLPNDRFSAERPEGSISTLTIQRTEQRDSAMYRCASSLGHRGRATEAFFGQGTRLTVV.

The chain joins TRBV19 to TRBJ2-5, with D possibly matching TRBD2 (6 bases). CDR1 is LNHDA and CDR2 is SQIVND in the germline V gene (reference sequence). Between the trimmed V and J ends, which lost 5 bases and 1 base, there was a span of 11 bases. This CDR3 spans 14 amino acids. In nucleotides, the CDR3 is TGTGCCAGTAGTGCCTCTAGCGCCCAAGAGACCCAGTACTTC. Protein product: CASSASSAQETQYF. Supplemented by reference TRBV19 and TRBJ2-5, the full variable domain reads DGGITQSPKYLFRKEGQNVTLSCEQNLNHDAMYWYRQDPGQGLRLIYYSQIVNDFQKGDIAEGYSVSREKKESFPLTVTSAQKNPTAFYLCASSASSAQETQYFGPGTRLLVL.

The chain employs TRBV2 and TRBJ1-5, with D perhaps matching TRBD1 (5 bases). Trimming stripped 4 bases from V and 0 bases from J, with 7 bases between. The CDR3 extends over 14 amino acids. Germline V lookup: CDR1 SNHLY, CDR2 FYNNEI. CDR3 in DNA: TGTGCCAGCAGTGCAGGGTATAGCAATCAGCCCCAGCATTTT. Translated, it gives CASSAGYSNQPQHF.

This clone was detected only a few times. The gene calls are TRBV2 and TRBJ1-5; 7 bases match TRBD1. This CDR3 is 16 amino acids long. Per germline, CDR1 SNHLY and CDR2 FYNNEI. The trim removed 4 bases at V and 0 bases at J, leaving 6 bases unmatched. CDR3 in amino acids: CASSGPGGTSNQPQHF. In DNA, the CDR3 is TGTGCCAGCAGTGGGCCAGGGGGTACTAGCAATCAGCCCCAGCATTTT.

The chain employs TRBV19 and TRBJ1-1, with 11 bases identical to TRBD1. The CDR3 spans 17 residues. V was clipped by 4 bases and J by 4 bases; unmatched bases: 11. The V gene's germline CDR1 is LNHDA and CDR2 SQIVND (reference sequence). CDR3 in DNA: TGTGCCAGTAGTAAGGGACAGGGGGGCCCCTCTGGCACTGAAGCTTTCTTT. This sequence encodes CASSKGQGGPSGTEAFF.

The chain uses TRBV6-6 and TRBJ1-1; TRBD1 matches 7 bases. CDR1 MNHNY and CDR2 SVGAGI come from the germline V gene (reference sequence). The ends lost 5 bases at V and 2 bases at J; junction bases unmatched: 5. The CDR3 extends over 14 amino acids. CDR3 residues: CASSGGQPNTEAFF. CDR3 coding DNA: TGTGCCAGCAGTGGGGGACAGCCAAACACTGAAGCTTTCTTT.

CDR3 residues: CASSPREGHYEQYF. In DNA form, the CDR3 reads TGTGCCAGCAGCCCCCGGGAGGGCCACTACGAGCAGTACTTC. This rearrangement joins TRBV7-2 to TRBJ2-7; 8 bases are a match to TRBD2. This CDR3 has 14 amino acids. Unmatched junction bases numbered 6, after V lost 5 bases and J lost 3 bases. Germline V CDR1 and CDR2: SGHTA, FQGNSA.

The count of this clone is one. The chain links TRBV6-5 to TRBJ2-5, with TRBD1 identical over 7 bases. The CDR3 sequence is 15 residues long. Germline trimming cut 5 bases from V and 3 bases from J; bases unmatched to any gene: 9. Germline CDR1 reads MNHEY; CDR2 reads SVGAGI. In DNA, the CDR3 is TGTGCCAGCAGTCAGCGATCAACAGGGGAAGAGACCCAGTACTTC. Its protein is CASSQRSTGEETQYF.

The chain links TRBV5-1 to TRBJ2-2; D gene uncertain. Trimming shortened V by 0 bases and J by 1 base, and 7 bases separated the two germline ends. CDR1 is SGHRS and CDR2 is YFSETQ in the germline V gene. CDR3 length: 15 residues. CDR3 in DNA: TGCGCCAGCAGCTTGGGGGCAGGGAACACCGGGGAGCTGTTTTTT. Protein product: CASSLGAGNTGELFF.

This clone was detected only once. The chain employs TRBV19 and TRBJ2-5, with D unresolved. Germline CDR1 and CDR2: LNHDA and SQIVND (reference sequence). V lost 0 bases and J 5 bases, leaving 7 bases between the germline ends. This CDR3 has 13 amino acids. CDR3 in amino acids: CASSIDQEETQYF. The CDR3 nucleotides are TGTGCCAGTAGTATAGACCAAGAGGAGACCCAGTACTTC.

This chain connects TRBV7-2 to TRBJ1-5; 7 bases line up with TRBD1. Germline CDR1 is SGHTA and CDR2 is FQGNSA. The CDR3 extends over 13 amino acids. J gave up 12 bases and V 5 bases, and 10 bases lay outside the gene matches. The CDR3 sequence: CASSPNGDRDQHF. CDR3 DNA sequence: TGTGCCAGCAGCCCCAACGGCGACAGGGACCAGCATTTT.

The chain employs TRBV25-1 and TRBJ2-3; 9 bases are shared with TRBD1. Germline CDR1 reads MGHDK; CDR2 reads SYGVNS. V was pared by 2 bases and J by 3 bases, with 3 bases of the junction left unmatched. The CDR3 is made up of 15 amino acids. The CDR3 coding sequence is TGTGCCAGCAGTGAAGGACAGGGGAGAACAGATACGCAGTATTTT. Protein product: CASSEGQGRTDTQYF. Variable domain in full (rest from reference TRBV25-1 and TRBJ2-3): EADIYQTPRYLVIGTGKKITLECSQTMGHDKMYWYQQDPGMELHLIHYSYGVNSTEKGDLSSESTVSRIRTEHFPLTLESARPSHTSQYLCASSEGQGRTDTQYFGPGTRLTVL.